This T cell receptor beta chain was captured in a study of cytomegalovirus exposure and HLA in healthy donors. The CDR3 runs 15 residues. The germline CDR1 and CDR2 sequences are MGHRA and YSYEKL. V lost 1 base to trimming and J lost 1 base; unmatched junction nucleotides: 1. Each of the donors was a healthy bone marrow donor. Study-level results: Association with HLA alleles at 0.05 false discovery rate was found for some 18,000 TCR beta sequences in a later analysis. In an earlier analysis, in 620 or so donors, most V segments appeared productive either ~87% or ~30% of the time.

PCR primers comprised 60 Vbeta and 13 Jbeta primers. The table came from immunoSEQ multiplex PCR; TCRdb's copy has only in-frame clones and leaves some out. The sample lists roughly 150,000 clones; 75% to 90% were seen once. In regard to this clone: Antigen specificity is unknown.

The V gene is TRBV4-1, the J gene TRBJ2-5; 9 bases are shared with TRBD2. This TCR came from a woman aged 18-29 years in good health and CMV-seronegative. The sequenced material came from PBMCs. The CDR3 DNA sequence: TGCGCCAGCAGCCAAGGGCGGGGGGGCCAAGAGACCCAGTACTTC. The encoded protein is CASSQGRGGQETQYF.